The sequence of this TCR beta chain was determined in a study of control samples from healthy donors and cancer patients. This CDR3 spans 13 amino acids. V dropped 3 bases and J dropped 5 bases, with 11 bases sitting between them. The germline CDR1 and CDR2 sequences are SGHNT and YENEEA. TCRdb keeps only in-frame clones here, not all; method: immunoSEQ multiplex PCR. This table holds roughly 150,000 clones, 70% to 90% found once. The source is a young man in good health. Sequencing input: blood. The genes are TRBV11-3 and TRBJ2-7; D is perhaps TRBD2 (6 bases). The CDR3 reads CASSFGGPNEQYF. CDR3 bases: TGTGCCAGCAGCTTCGGGGGTCCCAACGAGCAGTACTTC.